The rows below give T cell receptor beta chains drawn from one sample of a study of Ad26.COV2.S vaccination and SARS-CoV-2 variants. Sequenced by immunoSEQ multiplex PCR; TCRdb stores in-frame clones only, minus some. Among roughly 700,000 clones, approximately 88% were seen once, and the ten largest hold approximately 1.5%. Specimen: peripheral blood, collected in a trial of Ad26.COV2.S vaccine versus placebo. These receptors were obtained from a person between 18 and 65 years old who received the Ad26.COV2.S COVID-19 vaccine or a placebo. Both conserved end residues are part of each CDR3. D genes are given only for firm matches. The size entry is marked missing in some rows and otherwise reads once, few, many or a size class.

V gene,D gene,J gene,clone size,CDR3 protein,CDR3 DNA
TRBV19,.,TRBJ1-6,.,CASTRSERSPLHF,TGTGCCAGTACGAGGTCAGAAAGATCACCCCTCCACTTT
TRBV7-9,.,TRBJ1-1,once,CASRATENTEAFF,TGTGCCAGCAGGGCTACAGAGAACACTGAAGCTTTCTTT
TRBV30,TRBD1,TRBJ1-6,.,CAWSVMETGYSPLHF,TGTGCCTGGAGTGTAATGGAGACAGGGTATTCACCCCTCCACTTT
TRBV28,.,TRBJ1-5,.,CASSLGAANQPQHF,TGTGCCAGCAGTTTAGGGGCAGCAAATCAGCCCCAGCATTTT
TRBV7-2,.,TRBJ2-1,.,CASSFSVTDGVEQFF,TGTGCCAGCAGCTTCTCAGTAACGGACGGGGTTGAGCAGTTCTTC
TRBV2,TRBD2,TRBJ2-1,.,CASSVTSGSYYNEQFF,TGTGCCAGCAGTGTAACTAGCGGGTCGTATTACAATGAGCAGTTCTTC
TRBV7-2,.,TRBJ2-6,.,CASTSLSSGANVLTF,TGTGCCAGCACCTCTTTGAGTTCTGGGGCCAACGTCCTGACTTTC
TRBV18,.,TRBJ2-5,.,CASSLRVETQYF,TGTGCCAGCTCACTTAGGGTAGAGACCCAGTACTTC
TRBV3-1/TRBV3-2,.,TRBJ1-2,.,CASSPDTFYGYTF,TGTGCCAGCAGCCCAGACACCTTCTATGGCTACACCTTC
TRBV6-6,.,TRBJ1-2,once,CASSYLIGDYGYTF,TGTGCCAGCAGTTACTTAATCGGAGACTATGGCTACACCTTC
TRBV3-1/TRBV3-2,TRBD2,TRBJ2-3,once,CASSQVASGPNTQYF,TGTGCCAGCAGCCAAGTGGCTAGCGGACCGAATACGCAGTATTTT
TRBV18,TRBD1,TRBJ1-2,.,CASSPPGQGAQGGYTF,TGTGCCAGCTCACCACCGGGACAGGGTGCCCAGGGTGGCTACACCTTC
TRBV29-1,TRBD2,TRBJ2-7,.,CSVSSGSGSYEQYF,TGCAGCGTTTCAAGCGGGAGTGGATCCTACGAGCAGTACTTC
TRBV30,.,TRBJ2-4,.,CAWSLAKNIQYF,TGTGCCTGGAGTCTAGCCAAAAACATTCAGTACTTC
TRBV27,TRBD1,TRBJ1-5,.,CASKKPGQGRQPQHF,TGTGCCAGCAAGAAACCGGGACAGGGGCGTCAGCCCCAGCATTTT
TRBV30,.,TRBJ1-4,.,CAWNSGYEKLFF,TGTGCCTGGAATTCTGGGTATGAAAAACTGTTTTTT
TRBV6-5,TRBD1,TRBJ2-1,.,CASRLSPDRLPFF,TGTGCCAGCAGACTTAGCCCGGACAGGCTACCGTTCTTC
TRBV30,.,TRBJ2-3,.,CAWSYGTSSTDTQYF,TGTGCCTGGAGTTACGGGACATCTAGCACAGATACGCAGTATTTT
TRBV9,TRBD1,TRBJ2-2,.,CASSVAAGGPGELFF,TGTGCCAGCAGCGTAGCCGCAGGGGGCCCCGGGGAGCTGTTTTTT
TRBV6-5,.,TRBJ1-2,.,CASRNRAGGYTF,TGTGCCAGCAGAAACAGGGCTGGAGGCTACACCTTC
TRBV23-1,.,TRBJ1-5,.,CASSQGTHPRRANQPQHF,TGCGCCAGCAGTCAAGGGACACATCCAAGACGGGCAAATCAGCCCCAGCATTTT
TRBV19,.,TRBJ1-5,.,CASSTPREPQHF,TGTGCCAGTAGTACCCCTAGGGAGCCCCAGCATTTT
TRBV2,.,TRBJ2-5,few,CASPAGDMNQETQYF,TGTGCCAGTCCAGCAGGGGATATGAACCAAGAGACCCAGTACTTC
TRBV7-6,TRBD2,TRBJ2-3,.,CASSLGLAGGTDTQYF,TGTGCCAGCAGCTTGGGACTAGCGGGGGGCACAGATACGCAGTATTTT
TRBV7-2,.,TRBJ1-1,.,CASSLEGAPFEAFF,TGTGCCAGCAGCTTAGAAGGTGCACCGTTTGAAGCTTTCTTT
TRBV6-6,TRBD2,TRBJ2-2,.,CATLSGGARNTGELFF,TGTGCCACCCTCAGCGGGGGGGCCCGGAACACCGGGGAGCTGTTTTTT
TRBV10-3,.,TRBJ2-1,.,CAITPSSYNEQFF,TGTGCCATCACGCCTAGCTCCTACAATGAGCAGTTCTTC
TRBV6-5,TRBD2,TRBJ2-7,.,CASSPTSGSSYEQYF,TGTGCCAGCAGCCCCACTAGCGGGAGCTCCTACGAGCAGTACTTC
TRBV10-3,.,TRBJ2-1,.,CAIQSQEARHNEQFF,TGTGCCATACAATCACAAGAGGCAAGGCACAATGAGCAGTTCTTC
TRBV30,.,TRBJ1-3,.,CAWGPGNGNTIYF,TGTGCCTGGGGACCAGGTAATGGAAACACCATATATTTT
TRBV27,.,TRBJ2-3,.,CASSFYPFRGDETDVRQYF,TGTGCCAGCAGTTTTTACCCTTTCCGAGGAGATGAAACGGACGTAAGGCAGTATTTT
TRBV5-4,TRBD2,TRBJ2-7,.,CASSRTSGRAHYEQYF,TGTGCCAGCAGCCGGACTAGCGGGAGGGCCCACTACGAGCAGTACTTC
TRBV9,.,TRBJ2-2,few,CASSPGGLGTGELFF,TGTGCCAGCAGCCCAGGGGGGCTGGGCACCGGGGAGCTGTTTTTT
TRBV7-8,.,TRBJ2-1,.,CASSLYPGAYNDNEQFF,TGTGCCAGCAGCTTATACCCGGGAGCCTACAACGACAATGAGCAGTTCTTC
TRBV6-5,.,TRBJ1-5,.,CATRGGYSNQPQHF,TGTGCCACCCGCGGCGGCTATAGCAATCAGCCCCAGCATTTT
TRBV5-4,TRBD2,TRBJ2-7,once,CASSLASGSMSYEQYF,TGTGCCAGCAGCTTGGCTAGCGGGAGTATGTCCTACGAGCAGTACTTC
TRBV28,.,TRBJ2-6,.,CASRAQGSGANVLTF,TGTGCCAGCAGGGCACAGGGCTCTGGGGCCAACGTCCTGACTTTC
TRBV10-1,.,TRBJ2-2,few,CASSEIGRGNTGELFF,TGCGCCAGCAGTGAGATAGGTCGGGGGAACACCGGGGAGCTGTTTTTT
TRBV19,.,TRBJ2-3,.,CASSIDERHGDTQYF,TGTGCCAGTAGTATAGACGAGCGGCACGGGGATACGCAGTATTTT
TRBV3-1/TRBV3-2,TRBD1,TRBJ1-1,.,CASSLLQGRTEAFF,TGTGCCAGCAGCCTCCTACAGGGGCGCACTGAAGCTTTCTTT